This T cell receptor beta chain was obtained from a study of early T cells in non-severe SARS-CoV-2 infection. About the study: Alpha and beta chains were unpaired, from unsorted whole-blood bulk RNA.

The TCR library protocol was used to attach unique molecular identifiers. These identifiers were attached to individual cDNA molecules. TCRdb redid the calling of the 5' RACE reads with MiXCR, one entry per CDR3 protein. The sample records some 59,000 distinct CDR3 sequences, approximately 8% being singletons. Overall study findings and caveats: Matching against VDJdb likely underestimated virus-specific expansions, favoring anti-spike CD8.

This clonotype was seen repeatedly, ten times or more. Its antigen remains unidentified. The source material was whole blood, sampled at baseline. The source of this sequence is an adult who was a healthcare worker with PCR-confirmed SARS-CoV-2 infection or an uninfected control (not recorded which).

The CDR3 nucleotides read TGTGCCTGGGGTCAGGCTGAAGCTTTCTTT. It yields the protein CAWGQAEAFF. The chain is built from TRBV30 and TRBJ1-1; D is unclear. In germline, CDR1 is GTSNPN, CDR2 SVGIG (reference sequence). The V end was cut by 5 bases, the J end by 6 bases, with 7 bases between. This CDR3 is 10 amino acids long.